Following are 9 T cell receptor beta chains from one sample sequenced in a study of beta chain features in type 1 diabetes. Since all of the isolated RNA was reverse transcribed, expressed TCRB transcripts were what got sequenced. Sequencing was performed with immunoSEQ multiplex PCR; in TCRdb, only in-frame clones are kept and a portion is missing. This table has roughly 230,000 clones, more than 9% appearing once. Sequenced sample: naive CD4+ T cells from blood. The receptors originated from a woman under 30 in good health.

This clone has more than one count but fewer than ten. The rearrangement uses TRBV28 and TRBJ1-5; 7 nucleotides agree with TRBD1. The germline gives CDR1 MDHEN, CDR2 SYDVKM. V gave up 6 bases and J gave up 10 bases; unmatched junction bases: 9. The CDR3 loop spans 13 amino acids. The CDR3 DNA reads TGTGCCAGCAGCCCCGGACAGGTTCGCCCCCAGCATTTT. Translation: CASSPGQVRPQHF.

The rearrangement links TRBV19 to TRBJ2-5; possible D gene TRBD1, 6 bases. There are 14 residues in the CDR3. The germline V gene has CDR1 LNHDA and CDR2 SQIVND (reference sequence). The ends were cut back, 9 bases at V and 2 bases at J, with 16 bases in the middle. The CDR3 sequence: CASGSRGTQETQYF. CDR3 nucleotides: TGTGCCAGCGGCTCTCGTGGGACACAAGAGACCCAGTACTTC.

The chain links TRBV30 to TRBJ1-5; D is unclear. V was shortened by 1 base and J by 6 bases, with 13 bases between the two germline ends. CDR3 length: 14 amino acids. Germline CDR1 reads GTSNPN; CDR2 reads SVGIG (reference sequence). CDR3 DNA: TGTGCCTGGAGTGGCTCTTCGGGGATTCAGCCCCAGCATTTT. Protein product: CAWSGSSGIQPQHF.

Only a few counts were recorded for this clone. The chain uses TRBV7-9 and TRBJ2-1; 9 nucleotides agree with TRBD1. Germline-derived CDR1 and CDR2 are SEHNR and FQNEAQ (reference sequence). The CDR3 is 16 amino acids. Losses at the gene ends were 2 bases for V and 6 bases for J; bases not matched to a gene: 8. CDR3 DNA: TGTGCCAGCAGCTTACGGGACAGGGATTCCGTCAATGAGCAGTTCTTC. This gives the protein CASSLRDRDSVNEQFF.

The chain links TRBV5-6 to TRBJ1-4; D is unresolved. The CDR3 covers 14 residues. Trimming left V 2 bases short and J 7 bases short, with 12 bases between. Germline loops: CDR1 SGHDT, CDR2 YYEEEE. For the CDR3, the DNA is TGTGCCAGCAGCTTTGGAGGGCGCGGTGAAAAACTGTTTTTT. This gives the protein CASSFGGRGEKLFF.

This clone occurred a few times. V is TRBV19 and J is TRBJ2-4; D unresolved. Trimming shortened V by 5 bases and J by 0 bases, and 14 bases separated the two germline ends. The CDR3 contains 16 residues. Germline CDR1 and CDR2: LNHDA and SQIVND (reference sequence). The CDR3 is CASSLSGLGAKNIQYF. The CDR3 region has the DNA TGTGCCAGTAGTCTATCGGGTCTAGGAGCCAAAAACATTCAGTACTTC.

This clone was counted a few times. The rearrangement uses TRBV6-1 and TRBJ1-5; D perhaps matches TRBD1 (6 bases). CDR1 is MNHNS and CDR2 is SASEGT in the germline V gene. The CDR3 totals 15 residues. The V gene lost 5 bases and the J gene lost 4 bases, with 15 bases spanning the gap. The CDR3 nucleotides are TGTGCCAGCAGTAAACAAGGACAGAGGAATCAGCCCCAGCATTTT. The encoded protein is CASSKQGQRNQPQHF.

This clone was observed a handful of times. The rearrangement links TRBV2 to TRBJ2-3; unclear D gene. Germline loops: CDR1 SNHLY, CDR2 FYNNEI. The CDR3 extends over 12 amino acids. Trimming stripped 4 bases from V and 3 bases from J, with 5 bases between. This CDR3 reads CASSAQTDTQYF. As DNA, the CDR3 is TGTGCCAGCAGTGCACAGACAGATACGCAGTATTTT.

This clone was detected a few times. The chain uses TRBV16 and TRBJ2-1, with 9 bases lining up with TRBD1. From germline, CDR1 is KGHSY and CDR2 FQNENV. V shed 3 bases and J 6 bases; nucleotides not matched to a gene: 3. This CDR3 region has 14 residues. The CDR3 coding sequence is TGTGCCAGCAGCCAGAGGACAGGGGTCAATGAGCAGTTCTTC. Its translation is CASSQRTGVNEQFF. Complete variable domain (other parts from reference TRBV16 and TRBJ2-1): GEEVAQTPKHLVRGEGQKAKLYCAPIKGHSYVFWYQQVLKNEFKFLISFQNENVFDETGMPKERFSAKCLPNSPCSLEIQATKLEDSAVYFCASSQRTGVNEQFFGPGTRLTVL.